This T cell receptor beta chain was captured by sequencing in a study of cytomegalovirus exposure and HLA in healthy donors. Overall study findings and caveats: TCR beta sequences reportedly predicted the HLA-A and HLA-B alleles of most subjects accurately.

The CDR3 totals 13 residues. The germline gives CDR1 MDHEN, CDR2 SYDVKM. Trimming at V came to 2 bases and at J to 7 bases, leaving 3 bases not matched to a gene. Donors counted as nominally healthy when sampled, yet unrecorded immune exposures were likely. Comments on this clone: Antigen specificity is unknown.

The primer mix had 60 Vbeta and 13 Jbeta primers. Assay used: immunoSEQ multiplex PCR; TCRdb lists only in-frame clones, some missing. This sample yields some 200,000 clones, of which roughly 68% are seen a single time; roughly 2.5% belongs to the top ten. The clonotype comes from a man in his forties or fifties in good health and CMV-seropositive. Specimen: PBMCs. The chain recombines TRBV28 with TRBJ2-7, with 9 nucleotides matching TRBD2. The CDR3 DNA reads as TGTGCCAGCAGTTTAGTAGCGGGGGTTGAGCAGTACTTC. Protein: CASSLVAGVEQYF. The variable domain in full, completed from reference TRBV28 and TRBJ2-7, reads DVKVTQSSRYLVKRTGEKVFLECVQDMDHENMFWYRQDPGLGLRLIYFSYDVKMKEKGDIPEGYSVSREKKERFSLILESASTNQTSMYLCASSLVAGVEQYFGPGTRLTVT.